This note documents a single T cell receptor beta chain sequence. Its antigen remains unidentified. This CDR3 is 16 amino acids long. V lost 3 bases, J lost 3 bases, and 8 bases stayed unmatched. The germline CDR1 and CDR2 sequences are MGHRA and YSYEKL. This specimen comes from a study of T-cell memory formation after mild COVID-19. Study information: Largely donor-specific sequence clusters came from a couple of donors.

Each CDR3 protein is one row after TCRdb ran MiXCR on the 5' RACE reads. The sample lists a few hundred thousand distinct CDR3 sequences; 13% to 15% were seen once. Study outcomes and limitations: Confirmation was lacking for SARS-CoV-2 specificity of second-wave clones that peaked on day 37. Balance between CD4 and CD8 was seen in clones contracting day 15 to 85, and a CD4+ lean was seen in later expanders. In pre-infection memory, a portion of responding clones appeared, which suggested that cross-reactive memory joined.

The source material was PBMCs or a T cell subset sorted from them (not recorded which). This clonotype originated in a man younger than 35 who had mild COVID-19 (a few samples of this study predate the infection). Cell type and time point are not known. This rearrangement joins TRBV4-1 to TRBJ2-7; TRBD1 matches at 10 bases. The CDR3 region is CASSHRRQGAGYEQYF. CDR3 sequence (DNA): TGCGCCAGCAGCCATCGCCGACAGGGGGCTGGCTACGAGCAGTACTTC.